The 29 T cell receptor beta chains below come from one sample, sequenced in a study of blood T cell repertoires in COVID-19. The repertoire was sequenced with immunoSEQ multiplex PCR; TCRdb's copy has only in-frame clones and lacks some. The profile shows tens of thousands of clones, about 90% of them singletons. Input material: peripheral blood. These TCRs come from a male donor with acute or convalescent COVID-19.

This rearrangement joins TRBV6-2 or TRBV6-3 to TRBJ1-5; the match to TRBD1 covers 8 bases. Germline CDR1 reads MNHEY; CDR2 reads SVGEGT. Trimming took 4 bases from V and 2 from J; bases not matched to a gene: 7. The CDR3 loop spans 16 amino acids. The CDR3 sequence is CASSFTGGMGNQPQHF. The CDR3 bases are TGTGCCAGCAGTTTCACAGGGGGAATGGGCAATCAGCCCCAGCATTTT.

V is TRBV6-5 and J is TRBJ1-5; D might be TRBD1 (5 bases). The CDR3 runs 14 residues. V was pared by 5 bases and J by 5 bases, with 13 bases between. CDR1 and CDR2 from the germline V gene are MNHEY and SVGAGI. CDR3 in DNA: TGTGCCAGCAGTCCCCGGGGGAACGATCAGCCCCAGCATTTT. Translated: CASSPRGNDQPQHF.

The rearrangement links TRBV19 to TRBJ1-1; the match to TRBD1 covers 7 bases. CDR3 length: 15 amino acids. From germline, CDR1 is LNHDA and CDR2 SQIVND (reference sequence). Trimming took 3 bases from V and 1 from J; bases not matched to a gene: 5. This CDR3 is CASSMEGAGNTEAFF. The DNA of the CDR3 is TGTGCCAGTAGTATGGAGGGGGCCGGGAACACTGAAGCTTTCTTT.

This clone was seen a few times. The chain recombines TRBV19 with TRBJ1-1, with a weak D call TRBD1 (6 bases). V was cut by 4 bases and J by 3 bases, with 21 bases left in between. Per germline, CDR1 LNHDA and CDR2 SQIVND (reference sequence). The CDR3 loop spans 17 amino acids. This CDR3 is CASSTTLLTGADTEAFF. The CDR3 bases are TGTGCCAGTAGTACAACCCTACTGACAGGAGCGGACACTGAAGCTTTCTTT.

The chain joins TRBV29-1 to TRBJ2-7; a weak D match, TRBD2 (5 bases). The CDR3 totals 12 residues. Trimming cost V 6 bases and J 3 bases, with 12 bases left between them. The germline CDR1 and CDR2 sequences are SQVTM and ANQGSEA. The CDR3 reads CSVLEGGYEQYF. The CDR3 DNA reads as TGCAGCGTCCTCGAGGGCGGCTACGAGCAGTACTTC.

The chain has TRBV7-2 and TRBJ1-2, with unresolved D. This CDR3 has 12 amino acids. Germline V CDR1 and CDR2: SGHTA, FQGNSA. Trimming pared 7 bases from V and 8 bases from J, leaving 14 bases between. The CDR3 coding sequence is TGTGCCAGCACCCCTAGGACTGGGGGCTACACCTTC. Its translation is CASTPRTGGYTF.

The chain couples TRBV21-1 to TRBJ2-7; the DNA was not compared with TRBD2, the D call given in the table. TRBV21-1 is marked as a pseudogene. The CDR3 sequence is 15 residues long. The CDR3 coding sequence is TGTGCCAGCAGCAAAGAGGAGGGATCCCCCTACGAGCAGTACTTC. As protein: CASSKEEGSPYEQYF.

The gene calls are TRBV15 and TRBJ1-3; a weak D match, TRBD1 (6 bases). V lost 1 base and J lost 4, with 8 bases in between. CDR1 and CDR2 from the germline V gene are LNHNV and YYDKDF (reference sequence). CDR3 length: 14 amino acids. CDR3: CATSRAGDGNTIYF. CDR3 coding DNA: TGTGCCACCAGCAGAGCAGGGGACGGAAACACCATATATTTT.

This sequence joins TRBV5-8 and TRBJ1-2; D is unclear. The V end lost 0 bases, the J end lost 1 base, and 7 bases lay between the germline ends. Germline CDR1 is SGHTS and CDR2 is YDEGEE. This CDR3 contains 14 residues. CDR3 residues: CASSLGAINYGYTF. The CDR3 DNA follows: TGTGCCAGCAGCTTGGGGGCGATTAACTATGGCTACACCTTC.

V is TRBV7-2 and J is TRBJ2-2; 9 nucleotides agree with TRBD1. Unmatched junction bases numbered 10, after V lost 1 base and J lost 4 bases. CDR1 is SGHTA and CDR2 is FQGNSA in the germline V gene. The CDR3 totals 18 residues. The DNA of the CDR3 is TGTGCCAGCAGCTTAGTTGGAGGGACAGGGACTCGCACCGGGGAGCTGTTTTTT. Protein sequence: CASSLVGGTGTRTGELFF.

The chain couples TRBV10-3 to TRBJ1-3; maybe TRBD1 (6 bases). V was trimmed by 2 bases and J by 4 bases, leaving 9 bases between them. This CDR3 has 14 amino acids. Germline CDR1 and CDR2: ENHRY and SYGVKD. The CDR3, as DNA: TGTGCCATCAGTGAGGGGACATCCGGAAACACCATATATTTT. It specifies CAISEGTSGNTIYF.

The V gene is TRBV7-3, the J gene TRBJ2-3; 10 nucleotides line up with TRBD2. The germline gives CDR1 SGHTA, CDR2 FQGTGA. Trimming at V came to 3 bases and at J to 2 bases, leaving 5 bases not matched to a gene. The CDR3 is 16 amino acids. CDR3 sequence: CASSFPSGGNTDTQYF. The CDR3 bases are TGTGCCAGCAGCTTCCCTAGCGGGGGCAACACAGATACGCAGTATTTT.

This rearrangement joins TRBV30 to TRBJ2-1, with 9 bases aligning to TRBD2. Germline values: CDR1 GTSNPN, CDR2 SVGIG (reference sequence). The CDR3 loop spans 14 amino acids. The J segment lost 12 bases and the V segment lost 2 bases, leaving 11 bases of the junction unmatched. In DNA, the CDR3 is TGTGCCTGGAGTATGACTAGCGGCACGGGAGTGCAGTTCTTC. Its translation: CAWSMTSGTGVQFF.

The chain couples TRBV5-1 to TRBJ2-5; TRBD1 aligns across 8 bases. This CDR3 contains 14 residues. Germline values: CDR1 SGHRS, CDR2 YFSETQ. The V and J ends lost 4 bases and 5 bases, in that order; junction bases with no gene match: 7. CDR3 residues: CASSTRDRRETQYF. CDR3 in DNA: TGCGCCAGCAGCACTCGGGACAGGAGGGAGACCCAGTACTTC.

This clone has a handful of counts. The V gene is TRBV11-2, the J gene TRBJ2-1; TRBD1 matches at 7 bases. Germline V gene lookup returns CDR1 SGHAT and CDR2 FQNNGV. V lost 5 bases, J lost 3 bases, and 7 bases stayed unmatched. The CDR3 is 15 residues long. As DNA, the CDR3 is TGTGCCAGCAGCCCGCTAGGGGGCATCTACAATGAGCAGTTCTTC. This encodes CASSPLGGIYNEQFF. Variable domain in full (rest from reference TRBV11-2 and TRBJ2-1): EAGVAQSPRYKIIEKRQSVAFWCNPISGHATLYWYQQILGQGPKLLIQFQNNGVVDDSQLPKDRFSAERLKGVDSTLKIQPAKLEDSAVYLCASSPLGGIYNEQFFGPGTRLTVL.

The chain has TRBV7-9 and TRBJ1-4; 8 nucleotides match TRBD1. V dropped 5 bases and J dropped 7; count of bases not matched to a gene: 9. Germline loops: CDR1 SEHNR, CDR2 FQNEAQ (reference sequence). CDR3 length equals 15 residues. As DNA, the CDR3 is TGTGCCAGCAGCCCTCAACAGGGGGTAGTTGAAAAACTGTTTTTT. The encoded protein is CASSPQQGVVEKLFF.

The chain recombines TRBV12-3 or TRBV12-4 with TRBJ2-7; no reliable D call. CDR3 size: 13 residues. Between the trimmed V and J ends, which lost 2 bases and 5 bases, there was a span of 10 bases. CDR3: CASSLSSGHEQYF. The CDR3 DNA sequence: TGTGCCAGCAGTTTATCCTCTGGCCACGAGCAGTACTTC.

The chain is built from TRBV7-9 and TRBJ2-7; the D is unclear. The germline V gene encodes CDR1 SEHNR and CDR2 FQNEAQ (reference sequence). The length of the CDR3 is 14 residues. V lost 2 bases, J lost 3 bases, and 11 bases lay in between. DNA of the CDR3: TGTGCCAGCAGCTTAAAGCCCCAGGTCTACGAGCAGTACTTC. Protein: CASSLKPQVYEQYF. The full variable domain, completed using reference TRBV7-9 and TRBJ2-7, is DTGVSQNPRHKITKRGQNVTFRCDPISEHNRLYWYRQTLGQGPEFLTYFQNEAQLEKSRLLSDRFSAERPKGSFSTLEIQRTEQGDSAMYLCASSLKPQVYEQYFGPGTRLTVT.

This clone was picked up one time. The rearrangement uses TRBV5-6 and TRBJ2-2; TRBD2 matches at 11 bases. The CDR3 totals 19 residues. Germline CDR1 reads SGHDT; CDR2 reads YYEEEE. Trimming at V came to 1 base and at J to 3 bases, leaving 11 bases not matched to a gene. Here the CDR3 reads CASSLRLAGGSWDTGELFF. The CDR3 coding sequence is TGTGCCAGCAGCTTGCGGTTAGCGGGGGGGTCTTGGGACACCGGGGAGCTGTTTTTT.

This chain uses TRBV18 with TRBJ2-3, with D possibly being TRBD2 (5 bases). V was trimmed by 2 bases and J by 2 bases, leaving 14 bases between them. The CDR3 spans 16 residues. Germline assignment: CDR1 KGHSH and CDR2 LQKENI. The CDR3 DNA sequence: TGTGCCAGCTCACCAGAGGGCAGTCTAAACACAGATACGCAGTATTTT. Its translation is CASSPEGSLNTDTQYF.

The rearrangement joins TRBV19 to TRBJ2-3, with 9 bases that match TRBD1. Germline loops: CDR1 LNHDA, CDR2 SQIVND (reference sequence). The CDR3 loop spans 16 amino acids. Germline trimming cut 3 bases from V and 1 base from J; bases unmatched to any gene: 5. This CDR3 reads CASSMGTGGGTDTQYF. As DNA, the CDR3 is TGTGCCAGTAGTATGGGAACAGGGGGCGGCACAGATACGCAGTATTTT.

This rearrangement joins TRBV5-1 to TRBJ2-7, with TRBD1 identical over 9 bases. The CDR3 is 15 residues long. The V gene's germline CDR1 is SGHRS and CDR2 YFSETQ. J gave up 1 base and V 4 bases, and 6 bases lay outside the gene matches. CDR3 nucleotide sequence: TGCGCCAGCAGCCACGGGACAGGGACTTCCTACGAGCAGTACTTC. Translating gives CASSHGTGTSYEQYF.

This clone has only a few counts. J is TRBJ1-5 and V is TRBV6-5; D may be TRBD1 (6 bases). The V gene lost 7 bases and the J gene lost 0 bases, with 13 bases spanning the gap. The CDR3 runs to 15 residues. Germline V gene sequence: CDR1 MNHEY, CDR2 SVGAGI. This CDR3 is CASKLQGYSNQPQHF. The CDR3 DNA follows: TGTGCCAGCAAGCTACAGGGATATAGCAATCAGCCCCAGCATTTT.

This clone was counted between two and nine times. The chain has TRBV7-6 and TRBJ2-2; the D is unclear. Germline CDR1 reads SGHVS; CDR2 reads FNYEAQ. Trimming pared 6 bases from V and 6 bases from J, leaving 14 bases between. This CDR3 has 14 amino acids. The DNA for the CDR3 is TGTGCCAGCAGGCGCGCCGGTGAGGCCGGGGAGCTGTTTTTT. It yields the protein CASRRAGEAGELFF. The variable domain in full, completed from reference TRBV7-6 and TRBJ2-2, reads GAGVSQSPRYKVTKRGQDVALRCDPISGHVSLYWYRQALGQGPEFLTYFNYEAQQDKSGLPNDRFSAERPEGSISTLTIQRTEQRDSAMYRCASRRAGEAGELFFGEGSRLTVL.

The chain links TRBV5-5 to TRBJ2-2, with D unresolved. CDR1 SGHKS and CDR2 YYEKEE come from the germline V gene (reference sequence). V shed 0 bases and J shed 0 bases, with 9 bases lying between them. The CDR3 is made up of 16 amino acids. The CDR3 loop is CASSLAEAPNTGELFF. As DNA, the CDR3 is TGTGCCAGCAGCTTGGCCGAAGCCCCGAACACCGGGGAGCTGTTTTTT.

The V call is TRBV6-5, the J call TRBJ2-7, with D maybe TRBD1 (6 bases). In germline, CDR1 is MNHEY, CDR2 SVGAGI. Trimming pared 0 bases from V and 1 base from J, leaving 10 bases between. The CDR3 has 15 residues. This chain's CDR3 is CASSYSRGTSYEQYF. CDR3 DNA sequence: TGTGCCAGCAGTTACTCGAGGGGGACGTCCTACGAGCAGTACTTC.

The V and J genes are TRBV11-3 and TRBJ2-2; 8 bases align to TRBD2. The CDR3 has 16 residues. Germline loops: CDR1 SGHNT, CDR2 YENEEA. Unmatched junction bases numbered 7, after V lost 0 bases and J lost 7 bases. The CDR3 sequence is CASSLDLSGGSGELFF. DNA of the CDR3: TGTGCCAGCAGCTTAGATCTAAGCGGGGGCAGCGGGGAGCTGTTTTTT.

This clone appeared a few times. The gene calls are TRBV5-1 and TRBJ1-1; D unresolved. CDR1 is SGHRS and CDR2 is YFSETQ in the germline V gene. This CDR3 is built from 14 residues. V lost 0 bases to trimming and J lost 3 bases, with 9 bases between them. The chain's CDR3 is CASSLAWQDTEAFF. DNA of the CDR3: TGCGCCAGCAGCTTGGCCTGGCAGGACACTGAAGCTTTCTTT.

This clone was seen ten or more times. Other nucleotide sequences from this sample produce the same CDR3. The J gene is TRBJ2-7, the V gene TRBV11-2; D is undetermined. The CDR3 contains 12 residues. V was shortened by 5 bases and J by 6 bases, with 11 bases between the two germline ends. The germline gives CDR1 SGHAT, CDR2 FQNNGV. Here the CDR3 reads CASSPLSSEQYF. The CDR3 coding sequence is TGTGCCAGCAGCCCCCTGTCGTCCGAGCAGTACTTC.